These 32 T cell receptor beta chains came from one sample sequenced in a study of cytomegalovirus exposure and HLA in healthy donors. Researchers ran the PCR with 60 Vbeta and 13 Jbeta primers. Sequencing used immunoSEQ multiplex PCR; TCRdb keeps in-frame clones, though not all of them. The sample has around 180,000 clones, approximately 71% seen once; the top ten hold about 1.6%. Sample: PBMCs. Receptor source: a girl between 10 and 17 years old in good health and CMV-seronegative.

The gene calls are TRBV5-4 and TRBJ2-7; TRBD2 might be the D (6 bases). Germline-derived CDR1 and CDR2 are SGHNT and YYREEE (reference sequence). CDR3 length: 12 residues. V was pared by 7 bases and J by 6 bases, with 14 bases between. The CDR3 DNA reads as TGTGCCAGCGGACTATTGGTTGGCGAGCAGTACTTC. Amino acid sequence: CASGLLVGEQYF.

This sequence joins TRBV2 and TRBJ2-3, with TRBD2 matching 10 bases. Germline CDR1 SNHLY, CDR2 FYNNEI. The junction had 11 bases not matched to a gene; V was cut back by 6 bases and J by 2 bases. The CDR3 is made up of 17 amino acids. Here the CDR3 reads CASRDGAGGLNTDTQYF. For the CDR3, the DNA is TGTGCCAGCAGGGACGGAGCGGGGGGGCTTAACACAGATACGCAGTATTTT.

This chain links TRBV5-6 with TRBJ1-2; D is uncertain. V was pared by 2 bases and J by 6 bases, with 5 bases between. This CDR3 is built from 11 residues. Germline CDR1 SGHDT, CDR2 YYEEEE. The CDR3 sequence: CASSFIDGYTF. CDR3 bases: TGTGCCAGCAGCTTTATTGATGGCTACACCTTC.

This clone has a handful of counts. V and J are TRBV4-1 and TRBJ2-1; weak D call: TRBD1 (5 bases). V lost 0 bases and J lost 7, with 13 bases in between. The CDR3 covers 15 residues. CDR1 is MGHRA and CDR2 is YSYEKL in the germline V gene. The CDR3, as DNA: TGCGCCAGCAGCCAAGATCCTGGCAGGGTGAATGAGCAGTTCTTC. Residues: CASSQDPGRVNEQFF.

The V call is TRBV10-2, the J call TRBJ1-4; D gene ambiguous. The CDR3 sequence is 14 residues long. Trimming shortened V by 0 bases and J by 4 bases, and 6 bases separated the two germline ends. Germline-derived CDR1 and CDR2 are WSHSY and SAAADI. This CDR3 reads CASSESVSNEKLFF. The CDR3 DNA reads as TGCGCCAGCAGTGAGTCGGTCAGTAATGAAAAACTGTTTTTT.

For the CDR3, the DNA is TGCAGCGTTGAAATTGGATCGGGCTATGGCTACACCTTC. Its translation is CSVEIGSGYGYTF. The chain has TRBV29-1 and TRBJ1-2, with D uncertain. Looked up from germline, CDR1 is SQVTM and CDR2 is ANQGSEA. The V gene lost 2 bases and the J gene lost 4 bases, with 11 bases spanning the gap. CDR3 length: 13 amino acids.

The chain recombines TRBV6-1 with TRBJ2-3; D possibly corresponds to TRBD1 (5 bases). Germline V lookup: CDR1 MNHNS, CDR2 SASEGT. The CDR3 loop spans 16 amino acids. V was shortened by 1 base and J by 6 bases, with 17 bases between the two germline ends. The CDR3 loop is CASSEGRVENIDTQYF. DNA for the CDR3: TGTGCCAGCAGTGAAGGCAGGGTGGAAAATATTGATACGCAGTATTTT.

The chain links TRBV14 to TRBJ1-2, with unresolved D. V gave up 4 bases and J gave up 3 bases, with 6 bases separating them. CDR1 SGHDN and CDR2 FVKESK come from the germline V gene. This CDR3 has 12 amino acids. The CDR3 DNA sequence: TGTGCCAGCAGCCGTAGATACTATGGCTACACCTTC. Its translation: CASSRRYYGYTF.

A remark on this clone: At the DNA level, this CDR3 is encoded by other sequences in the same sample as well. The chain combines TRBV5-1 with TRBJ1-6; tentatively, D is TRBD1 (6 bases). Germline V gene lookup returns CDR1 SGHRS and CDR2 YFSETQ. The CDR3 contains 15 residues. Trimming removed 0 bases from V and 9 bases from J, with 13 bases in between. The CDR3 nucleotides are TGCGCCAGCAGCTTGGAACAGGGCAGAGGTTCACCCCTCCACTTT. It yields the protein CASSLEQGRGSPLHF.

The rearrangement uses TRBV6-5 and TRBJ1-6; D is unresolved. The CDR3 has 15 residues. Germline V lookup: CDR1 MNHEY, CDR2 SVGAGI. The V gene lost 5 bases and the J gene lost 2 bases, with 10 bases spanning the gap. The CDR3 sequence: CASSLLVPYNSPLHF. In nucleotides, the CDR3 is TGTGCCAGCAGTCTACTTGTCCCCTATAATTCACCCCTCCACTTT.

The chain joins TRBV29-1 to TRBJ2-7; no firm D call. The V and J ends lost 5 bases and 5 bases respectively, with 16 bases between them. The germline V gene encodes CDR1 SQVTM and CDR2 ANQGSEA. The CDR3 extends over 13 amino acids. The CDR3 bases are TGCAGCGTTCACGCAGGCTACACGGACGAGCAGTACTTC. Translated, it gives CSVHAGYTDEQYF.

The chain combines TRBV2 with TRBJ2-5; D gene ambiguous. The length of the CDR3 is 13 residues. The V end lost 8 bases, the J end lost 3 bases, and 13 bases lay between the germline ends. Germline assignment: CDR1 SNHLY and CDR2 FYNNEI. The CDR3 loop reads CASQRVQKETQYF. The CDR3 DNA is TGTGCCAGCCAACGGGTCCAGAAAGAGACCCAGTACTTC.

This clone came up a few times. The chain joins TRBV21-1 to TRBJ2-3; no DNA check was done on the table's D call, TRBD2. TRBV21-1 constitutes a pseudogene. This CDR3 spans 15 amino acids. In DNA form, the CDR3 reads TGTGCCAGCAGCAAAGATCAGCGGGGGGTTGATACGCAGTATTTT. This gives the protein CASSKDQRGVDTQYF.

V gene TRBV6-4 combines with J gene TRBJ1-6; 9 bases fit TRBD1. The CDR3 has 16 amino acids. J was trimmed by 4 bases and V by 2 bases; bases with no gene match: 3. Germline V lookup: CDR1 MRHNA, CDR2 SNTAGT. CDR3 nucleotides: TGTGCCAGCAGTGACACAGGGGGCCCGTATAATTCACCCCTCCACTTT. Its protein product is CASSDTGGPYNSPLHF.

This clone was counted between two and nine times. The chain carries TRBV2 and TRBJ2-3; D unresolved. The germline V gene encodes CDR1 SNHLY and CDR2 FYNNEI. V dropped 7 bases and J dropped 1 base, with 9 bases sitting between them. The CDR3 totals 13 residues. CDR3 DNA: TGTGCCAGCACCCAGGTTGGCACAGATACGCAGTATTTT. Its protein is CASTQVGTDTQYF.

The rearrangement uses TRBV6-5 and TRBJ2-7; D is unclear. The CDR3 sequence is 13 residues long. Germline loops: CDR1 MNHEY, CDR2 SVGAGI. Between the trimmed V and J ends, which lost 5 bases and 2 bases, there was a span of 10 bases. CDR3 sequence reads: CASSIRQAYEQYF. As DNA, the CDR3 is TGTGCCAGCAGTATACGACAAGCCTACGAGCAGTACTTC.

The V gene is TRBV25-1, the J gene TRBJ2-1; the D gene is possibly TRBD1 (6 bases). This CDR3 is built from 14 residues. V lost 2 bases, J lost 3 bases, and 8 bases lay in between. CDR1 is MGHDK, CDR2 SYGVNS, per germline. The CDR3 loop reads CASSESRGYNEQFF. In DNA form, the CDR3 reads TGTGCCAGCAGTGAAAGCAGGGGCTACAATGAGCAGTTCTTC.

The chain recombines TRBV6-5 with TRBJ2-5; the match to TRBD1 covers 7 bases. This CDR3 spans 13 amino acids. Germline assignment: CDR1 MNHEY and CDR2 SVGAGI. V dropped 6 bases and J dropped 2; count of bases not matched to a gene: 3. The CDR3: CASSPGQQETQYF. The CDR3, as DNA: TGTGCCAGCAGCCCGGGACAGCAAGAGACCCAGTACTTC.

The CDR3 DNA reads TGCGCCAGCAGCTCGGACAGCTCCTCTGGAAACACCATATATTTT. Translation gives CASSSDSSSGNTIYF. The chain recombines TRBV5-1 with TRBJ1-3, with D perhaps matching TRBD1 (6 bases). CDR1 is SGHRS, CDR2 YFSETQ, per germline. V was shortened by 3 bases and J by 0 bases, with 10 bases between the two germline ends. The CDR3 runs to 15 residues. Full variable domain (remainder filled in from reference TRBV5-1 and TRBJ1-3): KAGVTQTPRYLIKTRGQQVTLSCSPISGHRSVSWYQQTPGQGLQFLFEYFSETQRNKGNFPGRFSGRQFSNSRSEMNVSTLELGDSALYLCASSSDSSSGNTIYFGEGSWLTVV.

This clone occurred a few times. The chain recombines TRBV7-9 with TRBJ1-1; D is perhaps TRBD1 (5 bases). CDR1 is SEHNR and CDR2 is FQNEAQ in the germline V gene (reference sequence). Deletions cut 3 bases from V and 3 bases from J, with 8 bases between. The CDR3 has 13 amino acids. Written as DNA, the CDR3 is TGTGCCAGCAGCTTTATAGGGGACACTGAAGCTTTCTTT. This encodes CASSFIGDTEAFF.

This clone was counted only a few times. Because it lacks the conserved phenylalanine or tryptophan at the end, this CDR3 is likely a read error. The gene calls are TRBV5-1 and TRBJ1-1, with D unclear. This CDR3 has 13 residues. V lost 4 bases and J lost 3, with 10 bases in between. Germline V CDR1 and CDR2: SGHRS, YFSETQ. The CDR3 here is CASSPLGYTEAFV. The CDR3 DNA reads TGCGCCAGCAGCCCCCTAGGCTACACTGAAGCTTTCGTT.

This chain connects TRBV7-9 to TRBJ2-1; TRBD2 matches 11 bases. The CDR3 consists of 18 residues. V trimming: 4 bases; J trimming: 6 bases; junction bases outside the gene matches: 14. In germline, CDR1 is SEHNR, CDR2 FQNEAQ (reference sequence). The CDR3 protein is CASSSRERGSGGANEQFF. DNA for the CDR3: TGTGCCAGCAGCTCCCGGGAGCGGGGTAGCGGGGGGGCCAATGAGCAGTTCTTC. The full variable domain, rest sourced from reference TRBV7-9 and TRBJ2-1, is DTGVSQNPRHKITKRGQNVTFRCDPISEHNRLYWYRQTLGQGPEFLTYFQNEAQLEKSRLLSDRFSAERPKGSFSTLEIQRTEQGDSAMYLCASSSRERGSGGANEQFFGPGTRLTVL.

The V gene is TRBV20-1, the J gene TRBJ1-1; no reliable D call. V was clipped by 5 bases and J by 9 bases, with 13 bases between them. Germline V gene sequence: CDR1 DFQATT, CDR2 SNEGSKA (reference sequence). This CDR3 is 11 amino acids long. The chain's CDR3 is CSASDTNQAFF. The CDR3 DNA reads as TGCAGTGCTTCCGACACAAATCAAGCTTTCTTT.

The rearrangement joins TRBV4-2 to TRBJ2-3; weak D call: TRBD1 (5 bases). The CDR3 has 16 residues. V gave up 0 bases and J gave up 6 bases, with 16 bases separating them. Germline CDR1 is LGHNA and CDR2 is YNFKEQ. The CDR3 loop is CASSQEQGIRGDTQYF. The CDR3 bases are TGTGCCAGCAGCCAAGAGCAAGGGATTAGGGGTGATACGCAGTATTTT.

In this sample, this clone turned up a few times. V and J are TRBV7-8 and TRBJ2-3; the match to TRBD2 covers 8 bases. J lost 14 bases, V lost 4 bases, and 8 bases had no gene match. CDR1 is SGHVS, CDR2 FQNEAQ, per germline. The CDR3 spans 12 residues. DNA of the CDR3: TGTGCCAGCAGCTCGCTCGGGACTAGAAGGTATTTT. Its protein product is CASSSLGTRRYF.

The V and J genes are TRBV29-1 and TRBJ2-5; possibly TRBD1 for D (6 bases). The V end was cut by 5 bases, the J end by 1 base, with 17 bases between. CDR1 and CDR2 from the germline V gene are SQVTM and ANQGSEA. This CDR3 has 15 amino acids. The CDR3 protein is CSVPGTLTSQETQYF. In DNA, the CDR3 is TGCAGCGTTCCCGGGACACTTACCTCCCAAGAGACCCAGTACTTC.

The table lists this clone with a count of one. This sample also contains other DNA sequences that code for the same CDR3. V and J are TRBV6-5 and TRBJ1-1; D is undetermined. This CDR3 comprises 11 residues. V was pared by 2 bases and J by 7 bases, with 5 bases between. Germline CDR1 and CDR2: MNHEY and SVGAGI. For the CDR3, the DNA is TGTGCCAGCAGTTACGGGCGTGAAGCTTTCTTT. This encodes CASSYGREAFF.

The chain couples TRBV5-4 to TRBJ1-1, with D perhaps matching TRBD1 (5 bases). The V end was cut by 5 bases, the J end by 0 bases, with 14 bases between. Per germline, CDR1 SGHNT and CDR2 YYREEE (reference sequence). This CDR3 contains 15 residues. The CDR3 loop is CASRSQGSMNTEAFF. In DNA form, the CDR3 reads TGTGCCAGCAGGAGTCAGGGTTCCATGAACACTGAAGCTTTCTTT.

V gene TRBV2 combines with J gene TRBJ1-2, with a possible D match to TRBD1 (6 bases). Per germline, CDR1 SNHLY and CDR2 FYNNEI. Trimming cost V 9 bases and J 2 bases, with 13 bases left between them. The CDR3 is made up of 13 amino acids. CDR3 coding DNA: TGTGCCAGTTTGACAGGACCGAACTATGGCTACACCTTC. Translating it yields CASLTGPNYGYTF. The full variable domain, rest sourced from reference TRBV2 and TRBJ1-2, is EPEVTQTPSHQVTQMGQEVILRCVPISNHLYFYWYRQILGQKVEFLVSFYNNEISEKSEIFDDQFSVERPDGSNFTLKIRSTKLEDSAMYFCASLTGPNYGYTFGSGTRLTVV.

This clone was counted a few times. The rearrangement joins TRBV27 to TRBJ2-7; D not certain. CDR3 length: 14 residues. Trimming took 3 bases from V and 3 from J, leaving 12 bases between them. Germline CDR1 is MNHEY and CDR2 is SMNVEV (reference sequence). The CDR3 sequence: CASSFGHPNYEQYF. The CDR3 DNA sequence: TGTGCCAGCAGTTTTGGGCACCCCAACTACGAGCAGTACTTC.

The chain links TRBV29-1 to TRBJ1-1; TRBD1 aligns across 7 bases. With V trimmed by 4 bases and J by 6 bases, 17 bases remained unmatched. The V gene's germline CDR1 is SQVTM and CDR2 ANQGSEA. The length of the CDR3 is 16 residues. The CDR3 protein is CSVANDRDRGRAEAFF. In DNA, the CDR3 is TGCAGCGTTGCCAACGACAGGGATCGAGGGAGAGCTGAAGCTTTCTTT.

V is TRBV27 and J is TRBJ1-4; D is perhaps TRBD1 (5 bases). This CDR3 is built from 17 residues. Germline lookup yields CDR1 MNHEY and CDR2 SMNVEV (reference sequence). V dropped 2 bases and J dropped 0 bases, with 13 bases sitting between them. This CDR3 is CASSLRPSGATNEKLFF. The CDR3 nucleotides read TGTGCCAGCAGTTTACGACCTTCGGGGGCAACTAATGAAAAACTGTTTTTT.